This T cell receptor (beta chain) was recovered during a study of OX40 agonist ivuxolimab in advanced cancers. Overall study context: Clinicians treated patients with ivuxolimab, an agonistic anti-OX40 (CD134) antibody. Each dose-escalation patient presented with hepatocellular carcinoma, melanoma, renal cell or head and neck cancer. Of the patients, three showed partial responses, one with hepatocellular carcinoma and two with cutaneous melanoma.

Profiling relied on immunoSEQ multiplex PCR, and the TCRdb table lists in-frame clones only, not all of them. The data contain tens of thousands of clones, 88% of them singletons. Of note for this clone: The antigen is undetermined.

CDR1 is SGHTA, CDR2 FQGTGA, per germline. The CDR3 consists of 15 residues. V was cut by 5 bases and J by 0 bases, with 12 bases left in between. Study-wide points: Among patients with partial responses at 0.1-3.0 mg/kg, clonal expansion was among the lowest.

The chain combines TRBV7-3 with TRBJ2-3; no clear D. The receptor's source is an adult with an advanced solid tumor such as melanoma, head and neck, liver or kidney cancer. Sequencing used CD4+ or CD8+ T cells sorted from blood, obtained in a trial of the OX40 agonist ivuxolimab. The CDR3 protein is CASSPRLVSTDTQYF. CDR3 sequence (DNA): TGTGCCAGCAGCCCACGTCTAGTTAGCACAGATACGCAGTATTTT.